The entry below gives a single T cell receptor (beta chain) sequence along with its context. As yet, its antigen is unknown. The data belong to a study of cytomegalovirus exposure and HLA in healthy donors. On the study more broadly: Unique TCRs from HLA-typed donors, around 79 million of them, were held in an early data release. Regarding the study as a whole: Analyzed later, most CMV-associated TCR beta chains appeared HLA-restricted.

There were likely unrecorded immune exposures, though donors were nominally healthy when sampled. This PCR relied on a set of 60 Vbeta primers and 13 Jbeta primers. This table comes from immunoSEQ multiplex PCR, and its TCRdb copy is limited to in-frame clones, with some not included. Among 150,000 to 200,000 clones listed, 80% to 85% were seen once. From germline, CDR1 is MDHEN and CDR2 SYDVKM. CDR3 size: 15 residues. V dropped 6 bases and J dropped 2; count of bases not matched to a gene: 5. This chain uses TRBV28 with TRBJ1-5; 9 bases line up with TRBD1. The sample comprised PBMCs. The TCR comes from a man aged 18 to 29 in good health and CMV-seronegative. This CDR3 reads CASSSGQGGNQPQHF. The CDR3 DNA reads TGTGCCAGCAGCTCGGGACAGGGCGGCAATCAGCCCCAGCATTTT.